The 19 T cell receptor beta chains given below trace back to one sample, sequenced in a study of Ad26.COV2.S vaccination and SARS-CoV-2 variants. Measured with immunoSEQ multiplex PCR; TCRdb has only the in-frame clones, and not every one. The repertoire holds approximately 300,000 clones, with around four fifths as singletons. Specified treatment: around 19 received Ad26.COV2.S at low or high dose, single or two shots; about 5 received placebo; per-sample allocation not given. Sampling occurred on day 63 after the first vaccine or placebo injection. The source material was peripheral blood, sampled in a trial of Ad26.COV2.S vaccine versus placebo. These receptor sequences come from a person between 18 and 59 years old who received the Ad26.COV2.S COVID-19 vaccine or a placebo.

The chain uses TRBV11-2 and TRBJ2-5; the D gene could be TRBD1 or TRBD2 (6 bases each). Germline assignment: CDR1 SGHAT and CDR2 FQNNGV. The CDR3 is made up of 15 amino acids. Trimming removed 0 bases from V and 5 bases from J, with 13 bases in between. This CDR3 is CASSLDPGGRETQYF. As DNA, the CDR3 is TGTGCCAGCAGCTTAGATCCCGGGGGCCGGGAGACCCAGTACTTC.

The chain combines TRBV7-3 with TRBJ1-2; no clear D. CDR1 is SGHTA and CDR2 is FQGTGA in the germline V gene. The CDR3 extends over 13 amino acids. Between the trimmed V and J ends, which lost 0 bases and 6 bases, there was a span of 8 bases. CDR3 sequence (DNA): TGTGCCAGCAGCTTAACGATGGGGAATGGCTACACCTTC. Translating gives CASSLTMGNGYTF.

The chain combines TRBV19 with TRBJ1-1; 8 bases are shared with TRBD1. Germline lookup yields CDR1 LNHDA and CDR2 SQIVND (reference sequence). The J segment lost 5 bases and the V segment lost 3 bases, leaving 5 bases of the junction unmatched. The CDR3 sequence is 14 residues long. CDR3 nucleotides: TGTGCCAGTAGTATCAACAGGGGGAGGACTGAAGCTTTCTTT. Encoded protein: CASSINRGRTEAFF.

This chain joins TRBV5-1 and TRBJ2-7; D not resolved. CDR3 length equals 14 residues. Trimming removed 0 bases at V and 7 bases at J, with 14 bases between. Looked up from germline, CDR1 is SGHRS and CDR2 is YFSETQ. The CDR3 nucleotides are TGCGCCAGCAGCTTGGGTTGGTGGCCTCGAGAGCAGTACTTC. It encodes CASSLGWWPREQYF.

This clone appeared a single time. The J gene is TRBJ1-2, the V gene TRBV11-2; D not resolved. Germline-derived CDR1 and CDR2 are SGHAT and FQNNGV. The V end was cut by 4 bases, the J end by 4 bases, with 16 bases between. This CDR3 is 15 amino acids long. The DNA for the CDR3 is TGTGCCAGCAGCTCCCCCTCGCAGTCCATCTATGGCTACACCTTC. Its translation: CASSSPSQSIYGYTF. The full variable domain, completed using reference TRBV11-2 and TRBJ1-2, is EAGVAQSPRYKIIEKRQSVAFWCNPISGHATLYWYQQILGQGPKLLIQFQNNGVVDDSQLPKDRFSAERLKGVDSTLKIQPAKLEDSAVYLCASSSPSQSIYGYTFGSGTRLTVV.

The chain couples TRBV27 to TRBJ1-1, with 9 bases that match TRBD1. The CDR3 is 17 amino acids. The V and J ends lost 5 bases and 3 bases, in that order; junction bases with no gene match: 13. CDR1 MNHEY and CDR2 SMNVEV come from the germline V gene (reference sequence). The CDR3 DNA reads as TGTGCCAGCAGTATCGACCGGGACAGGGATAAGGACACTGAAGCTTTCTTT. It translates to CASSIDRDRDKDTEAFF.

V and J are TRBV5-5 and TRBJ2-7, with no clear D. The CDR3 contains 18 residues. Germline-derived CDR1 and CDR2 are SGHKS and YYEKEE (reference sequence). V was trimmed by 3 bases and J by 0 bases, leaving 22 bases between them. For the CDR3, the DNA is TGTGCCAGCAGCTCGGTAGGAGTGGGTATCGAGAGCTCCTACGAGCAGTACTTC. Protein product: CASSSVGVGIESSYEQYF.

The chain joins TRBV28 to TRBJ1-5, with D unclear. V was clipped by 5 bases and J by 6 bases, with 8 bases between them. CDR3 length equals 12 residues. Per germline, CDR1 MDHEN and CDR2 SYDVKM. DNA of the CDR3: TGTGCCAGCAGTCTTACAGTTCAGCCCCAGCATTTT. Its translation is CASSLTVQPQHF.

The chain joins TRBV7-2 to TRBJ1-1; no clear D. Germline CDR1 and CDR2: SGHTA and FQGNSA. The V end was cut by 1 base, the J end by 4 bases, with 10 bases between. The CDR3 has 14 residues. The CDR3 nucleotides read TGTGCCAGCAGCTTAGTTGTCGGCGGCACTGAAGCTTTCTTT. Amino acid sequence: CASSLVVGGTEAFF. Full variable domain (outside the CDR3, taken from reference TRBV7-2 and TRBJ1-1): GAGVSQSPSNKVTEKGKDVELRCDPISGHTALYWYRQSLGQGLEFLIYFQGNSAPDKSGLPSDRFSAERTGGSVSTLTIQRTQQEDSAVYLCASSLVVGGTEAFFGQGTRLTVV.

The V call is TRBV20-1, the J call TRBJ2-7; no firm D call. This CDR3 contains 11 residues. The V gene lost 7 bases and the J gene lost 5 bases, with 12 bases spanning the gap. Germline-derived CDR1 and CDR2 are DFQATT and SNEGSKA (reference sequence). The CDR3 loop is CSVENDDEQYF. CDR3 bases: TGCAGTGTCGAGAATGACGACGAGCAGTACTTC.

The chain uses TRBV4-1 and TRBJ2-7, with D possibly being TRBD2 (5 bases). V lost 1 base to trimming and J lost 5 bases, with 12 bases between them. This CDR3 region has 14 residues. Germline loops: CDR1 MGHRA, CDR2 YSYEKL. The chain's CDR3 is CASSQVPSGDEQYF. The CDR3, as DNA: TGCGCCAGCAGCCAAGTTCCGTCCGGGGACGAGCAGTACTTC.

The chain is built from TRBV18 and TRBJ1-4, with a weak D call TRBD1 (5 bases). Trimming cost V 5 bases and J 4 bases, with 17 bases left between them. This CDR3 region has 16 residues. CDR1 is KGHSH, CDR2 LQKENI, per germline. The CDR3 is CASSKGTGTLNEKLFF. As DNA, the CDR3 is TGTGCCAGCTCAAAAGGGACCGGGACTCTTAATGAAAAACTGTTTTTT.

The chain is built from TRBV9 and TRBJ1-1, with no clear D. CDR1 and CDR2 from the germline V gene are SGDLS and YYNGEE. The CDR3 is made up of 13 amino acids. V lost 5 bases to trimming and J lost 1 base, with 9 bases between them. CDR3 loop: CASSSQPNTEAFF. The CDR3 coding sequence is TGTGCCAGCAGTTCCCAGCCGAACACTGAAGCTTTCTTT.

The chain employs TRBV5-5 and TRBJ1-1; D is possibly TRBD1 (6 bases). Deletions cut 4 bases from V and 11 bases from J, with 18 bases between. Germline-derived CDR1 and CDR2 are SGHKS and YYEKEE (reference sequence). This CDR3 has 13 residues. CDR3 DNA: TGTGCCAGCAGCAGCAACAGGGAAGTGAGGGCTTTCTTT. Its translation is CASSSNREVRAFF. Full variable domain (missing parts from reference TRBV5-5 and TRBJ1-1): DAGVTQSPTHLIKTRGQQVTLRCSPISGHKSVSWYQQVLGQGPQFIFQYYEKEERGRGNFPDRFSARQFPNYSSELNVNALLLGDSALYLCASSSNREVRAFFGQGTRLTVV.

The chain carries TRBV6-5 and TRBJ2-1; D is perhaps TRBD1 (5 bases). With 2 bases removed from V and 6 bases from J, the gap between germline ends came to 11 bases. The CDR3 length is 14 residues. The germline CDR1 and CDR2 sequences are MNHEY and SVGAGI. The CDR3 reads CASSYRGRVNEQFF. CDR3 nucleotides: TGTGCCAGCAGTTACCGCGGCAGGGTCAATGAGCAGTTCTTC.

The chain has TRBV11-3 and TRBJ1-1, with TRBD1 as a possible D gene (6 bases). The germline CDR1 and CDR2 sequences are SGHNT and YENEEA. The CDR3 is 16 amino acids. The germline V and J ends were trimmed by 4 bases and 2 bases, with 17 bases remaining between them. The CDR3 reads CASSSPLGTYNTEAFF. The DNA of the CDR3 is TGTGCCAGCAGCTCACCCCTCGGGACATATAACACTGAAGCTTTCTTT.

The V and J genes are TRBV29-1 and TRBJ2-3, with a weak D call TRBD2 (6 bases). This CDR3 has 16 residues. V gave up 5 bases and J gave up 2 bases, with 20 bases separating them. Germline loops: CDR1 SQVTM, CDR2 ANQGSEA. The CDR3 is CSVPHLVGGDTDTQYF. CDR3 nucleotide sequence: TGCAGCGTTCCTCACCTTGTGGGGGGTGACACAGATACGCAGTATTTT.

CDR3 nucleotides: TGTGCCAGCCCCGAGCGGGAGCGCACCTACAATGAGCAGTTCTTC. It specifies CASPERERTYNEQFF. The V and J genes are TRBV2 and TRBJ2-1; TRBD2 matches 8 bases. V dropped 8 bases and J dropped 2; count of bases not matched to a gene: 8. The CDR3 spans 15 residues. Germline V gene lookup returns CDR1 SNHLY and CDR2 FYNNEI.

The chain combines TRBV9 with TRBJ1-1, with D unclear. The germline CDR1 and CDR2 sequences are SGDLS and YYNGEE. The CDR3 is made up of 14 amino acids. The V end lost 0 bases, the J end lost 6 bases, and 12 bases lay between the germline ends. CDR3 in DNA: TGTGCCAGCAGCGTAGATGGACGGATATCTGAAGCTTTCTTT. It encodes CASSVDGRISEAFF. The full variable domain, rest sourced from reference TRBV9 and TRBJ1-1, is DSGVTQTPKHLITATGQRVTLRCSPRSGDLSVYWYQQSLDQGLQFLIQYYNGEERAKGNILERFSAQQFPDLHSELNLSSLELGDSALYFCASSVDGRISEAFFGQGTRLTVV.